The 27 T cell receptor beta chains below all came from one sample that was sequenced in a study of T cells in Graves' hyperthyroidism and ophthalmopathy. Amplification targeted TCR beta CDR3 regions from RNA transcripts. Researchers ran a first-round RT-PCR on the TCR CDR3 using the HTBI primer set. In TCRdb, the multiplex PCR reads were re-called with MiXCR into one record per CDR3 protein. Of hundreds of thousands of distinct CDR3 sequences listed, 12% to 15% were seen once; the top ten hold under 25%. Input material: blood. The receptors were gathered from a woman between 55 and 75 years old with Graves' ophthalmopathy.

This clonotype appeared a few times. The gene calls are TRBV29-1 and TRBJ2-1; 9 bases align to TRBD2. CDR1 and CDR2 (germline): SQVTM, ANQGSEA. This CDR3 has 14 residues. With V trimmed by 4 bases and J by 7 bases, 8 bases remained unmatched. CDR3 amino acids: CSVVSSGRLNEQFF. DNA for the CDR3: TGCAGCGTTGTTTCCAGCGGGAGGCTTAATGAGCAGTTCTTC.

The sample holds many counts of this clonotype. CDR3 sequence: CASRRRTVDTIYF. The CDR3 DNA is TGTGCCAGCAGAAGACGGACGGTGGACACCATATATTTT. The rearrangement uses TRBV2 and TRBJ1-3; D gene ambiguous. The CDR3 spans 13 residues. The germline CDR1 and CDR2 sequences are SNHLY and FYNNEI. V was cut by 6 bases and J by 8 bases, with 14 bases left in between.

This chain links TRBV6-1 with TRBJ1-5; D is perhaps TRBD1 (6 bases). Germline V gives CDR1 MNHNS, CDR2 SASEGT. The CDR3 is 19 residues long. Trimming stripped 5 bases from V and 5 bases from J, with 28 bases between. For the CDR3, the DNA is TGTGCCAGCAGTTATCGGGGGGGCAGGGGCCCTCCGAATGATCAGCCCCAGCATTTT. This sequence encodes CASSYRGGRGPPNDQPQHF.

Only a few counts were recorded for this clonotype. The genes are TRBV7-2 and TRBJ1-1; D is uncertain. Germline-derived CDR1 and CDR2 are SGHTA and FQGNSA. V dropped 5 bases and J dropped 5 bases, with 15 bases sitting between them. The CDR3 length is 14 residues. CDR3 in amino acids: CASSPQPMGTEAFF. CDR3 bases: TGTGCCAGCAGCCCCCAACCTATGGGTACTGAAGCTTTCTTT.

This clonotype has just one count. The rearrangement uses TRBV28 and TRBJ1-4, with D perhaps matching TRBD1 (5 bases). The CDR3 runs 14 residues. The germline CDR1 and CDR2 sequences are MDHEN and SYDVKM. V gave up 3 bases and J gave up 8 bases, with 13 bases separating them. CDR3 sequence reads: CASSFGTSREKLFF. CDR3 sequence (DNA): TGTGCCAGCAGTTTTGGGACGTCTAGAGAAAAACTGTTTTTT.

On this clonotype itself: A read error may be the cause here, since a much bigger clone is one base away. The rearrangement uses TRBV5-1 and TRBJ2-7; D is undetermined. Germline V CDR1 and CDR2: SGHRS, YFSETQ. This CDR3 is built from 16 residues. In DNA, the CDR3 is TGCGCCCGCAGCCGATCCGTTCCTGATATCTCCTACGAGCAGTACTTC. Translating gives CARSRSVPDISYEQYF.

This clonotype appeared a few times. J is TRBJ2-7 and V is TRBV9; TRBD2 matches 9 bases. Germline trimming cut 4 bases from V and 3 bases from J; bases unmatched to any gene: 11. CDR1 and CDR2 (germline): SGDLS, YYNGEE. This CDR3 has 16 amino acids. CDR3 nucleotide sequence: TGTGCCAGCAGCTCCAAAGCTAGCGGGGAGGGCTACGAGCAGTACTTC. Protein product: CASSSKASGEGYEQYF.

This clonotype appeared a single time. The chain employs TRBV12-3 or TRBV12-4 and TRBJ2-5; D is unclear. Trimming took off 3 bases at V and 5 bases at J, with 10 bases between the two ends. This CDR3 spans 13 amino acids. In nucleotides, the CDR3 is TGTGCCAGCAGTTTCGTTCTGGAGGAGACCCAGTACTTC. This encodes CASSFVLEETQYF.

As DNA, the CDR3 is TGTGCCAGCAGTTTATACGGGGGAGGGAAACAAGAGACCCAGTACTTC. As protein: CASSLYGGGKQETQYF. The rearrangement uses TRBV28 and TRBJ2-5; 7 bases align to TRBD2. Germline CDR1 MDHEN, CDR2 SYDVKM. With 1 base clipped from V and 2 bases from J, the junction kept 7 bases outside the gene matches. The CDR3 loop spans 16 amino acids. The entire variable domain, with the rest obtained from reference TRBV28 and TRBJ2-5, is as follows: DVKVTQSSRYLVKRTGEKVFLECVQDMDHENMFWYRQDPGLGLRLIYFSYDVKMKEKGDIPEGYSVSREKKERFSLILESASTNQTSMYLCASSLYGGGKQETQYFGPGTRLLVL.

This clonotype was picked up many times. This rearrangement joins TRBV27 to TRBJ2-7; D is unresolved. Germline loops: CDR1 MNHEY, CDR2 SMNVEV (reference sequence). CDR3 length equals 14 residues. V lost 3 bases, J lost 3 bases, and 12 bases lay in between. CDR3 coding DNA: TGTGCCAGCAGTTTCTCTGGACGGAACTACGAGCAGTACTTC. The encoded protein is CASSFSGRNYEQYF.

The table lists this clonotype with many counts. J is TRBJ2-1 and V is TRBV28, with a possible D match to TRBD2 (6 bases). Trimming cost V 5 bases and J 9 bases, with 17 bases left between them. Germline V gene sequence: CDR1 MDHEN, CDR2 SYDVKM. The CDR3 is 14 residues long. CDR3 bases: TGTGCCAGCAGTACGCCCGGGAGAATGGTTGAGCAGTTCTTC. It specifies CASSTPGRMVEQFF. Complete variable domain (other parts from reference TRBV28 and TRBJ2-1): DVKVTQSSRYLVKRTGEKVFLECVQDMDHENMFWYRQDPGLGLRLIYFSYDVKMKEKGDIPEGYSVSREKKERFSLILESASTNQTSMYLCASSTPGRMVEQFFGPGTRLTVL.

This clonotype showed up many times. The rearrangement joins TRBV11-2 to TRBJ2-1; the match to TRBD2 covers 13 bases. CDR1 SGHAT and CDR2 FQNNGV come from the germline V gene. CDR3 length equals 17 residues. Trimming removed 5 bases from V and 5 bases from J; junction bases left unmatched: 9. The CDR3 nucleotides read TGTGCCAGCAGCGTCAACTCCGGGACTAGCGGGAACAATGAGCAGTTCTTC. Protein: CASSVNSGTSGNNEQFF.

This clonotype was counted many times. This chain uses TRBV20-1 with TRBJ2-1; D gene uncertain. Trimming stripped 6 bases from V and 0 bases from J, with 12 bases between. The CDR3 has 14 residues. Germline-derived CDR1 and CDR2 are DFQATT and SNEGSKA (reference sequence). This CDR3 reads CSATSQSSYNEQFF. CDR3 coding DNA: TGCAGTGCCACCTCCCAAAGCTCCTACAATGAGCAGTTCTTC.

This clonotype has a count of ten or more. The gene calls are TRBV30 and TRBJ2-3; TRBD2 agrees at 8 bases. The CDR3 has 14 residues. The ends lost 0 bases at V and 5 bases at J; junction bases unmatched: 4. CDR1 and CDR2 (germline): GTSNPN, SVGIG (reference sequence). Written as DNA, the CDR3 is TGTGCCTGGAGTGTAGTTCTAGCGGGAGATACGCAGTATTTT. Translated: CAWSVVLAGDTQYF.

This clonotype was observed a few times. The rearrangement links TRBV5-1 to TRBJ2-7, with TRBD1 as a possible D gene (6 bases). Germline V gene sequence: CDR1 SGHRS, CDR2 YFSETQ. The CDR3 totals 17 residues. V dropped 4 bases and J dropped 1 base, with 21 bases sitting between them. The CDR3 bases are TGCGCCAGCAGCCCGGGACAACTCCCCATGCGATCCTACGAGCAGTACTTC. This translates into CASSPGQLPMRSYEQYF. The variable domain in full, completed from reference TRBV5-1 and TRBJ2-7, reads KAGVTQTPRYLIKTRGQQVTLSCSPISGHRSVSWYQQTPGQGLQFLFEYFSETQRNKGNFPGRFSGRQFSNSRSEMNVSTLELGDSALYLCASSPGQLPMRSYEQYFGPGTRLTVT.

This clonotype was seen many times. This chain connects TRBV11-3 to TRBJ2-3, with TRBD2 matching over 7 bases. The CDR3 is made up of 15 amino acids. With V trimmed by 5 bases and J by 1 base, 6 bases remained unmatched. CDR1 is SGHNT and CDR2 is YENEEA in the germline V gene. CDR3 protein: CASSLQGGGTDTQYF. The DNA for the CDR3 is TGTGCCAGCAGCCTTCAGGGAGGGGGCACAGATACGCAGTATTTT.

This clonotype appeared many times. CDR3 sequence: CASSPRARQQETQYF. The CDR3 DNA is TGTGCCAGCAGCCCCCGGGCGAGACAACAAGAGACCCAGTACTTC. The chain couples TRBV7-2 to TRBJ2-5, with D unresolved. Per germline, CDR1 SGHTA and CDR2 FQGNSA. The V gene lost 5 bases and the J gene lost 2 bases, with 15 bases spanning the gap. CDR3 length equals 15 residues. Variable domain in full (rest from reference TRBV7-2 and TRBJ2-5): GAGVSQSPSNKVTEKGKDVELRCDPISGHTALYWYRQSLGQGLEFLIYFQGNSAPDKSGLPSDRFSAERTGGSVSTLTIQRTQQEDSAVYLCASSPRARQQETQYFGPGTRLLVL.

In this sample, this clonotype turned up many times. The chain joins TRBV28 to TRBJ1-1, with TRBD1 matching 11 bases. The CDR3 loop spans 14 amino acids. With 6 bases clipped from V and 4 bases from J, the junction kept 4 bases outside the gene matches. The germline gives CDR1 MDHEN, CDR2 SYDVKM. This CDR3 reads CASRGTGGSTEAFF. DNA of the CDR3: TGTGCCAGCAGGGGGACAGGGGGATCCACTGAAGCTTTCTTT.

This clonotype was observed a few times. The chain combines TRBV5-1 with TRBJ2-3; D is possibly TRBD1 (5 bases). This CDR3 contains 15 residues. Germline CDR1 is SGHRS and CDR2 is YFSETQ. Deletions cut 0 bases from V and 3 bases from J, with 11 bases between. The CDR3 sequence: CASSLDGAMTDTQYF. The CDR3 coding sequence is TGCGCCAGCAGCTTGGATGGGGCCATGACAGATACGCAGTATTTT. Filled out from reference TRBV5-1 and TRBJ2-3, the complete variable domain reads KAGVTQTPRYLIKTRGQQVTLSCSPISGHRSVSWYQQTPGQGLQFLFEYFSETQRNKGNFPGRFSGRQFSNSRSEMNVSTLELGDSALYLCASSLDGAMTDTQYFGPGTRLTVL.

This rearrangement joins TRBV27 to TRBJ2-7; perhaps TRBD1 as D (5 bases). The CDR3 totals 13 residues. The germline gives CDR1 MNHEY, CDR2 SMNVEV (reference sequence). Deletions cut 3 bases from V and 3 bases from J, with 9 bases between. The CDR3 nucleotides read TGTGCCAGCAGTTTGGACAAGAACTACGAGCAGTACTTC. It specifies CASSLDKNYEQYF.

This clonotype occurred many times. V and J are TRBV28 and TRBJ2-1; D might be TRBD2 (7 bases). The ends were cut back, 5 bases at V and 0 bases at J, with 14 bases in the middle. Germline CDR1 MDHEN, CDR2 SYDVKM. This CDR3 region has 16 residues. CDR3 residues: CASSRGGAGSYNEQFF. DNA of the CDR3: TGTGCCAGCAGTAGGGGGGGCGCGGGCTCCTACAATGAGCAGTTCTTC.

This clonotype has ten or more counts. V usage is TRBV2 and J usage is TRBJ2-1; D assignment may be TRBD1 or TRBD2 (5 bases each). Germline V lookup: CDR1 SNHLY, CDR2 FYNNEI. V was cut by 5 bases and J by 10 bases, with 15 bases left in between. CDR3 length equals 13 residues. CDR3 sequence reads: CASSLGTLREQFF. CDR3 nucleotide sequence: TGTGCCAGCAGTCTCGGGACCCTGCGGGAGCAGTTCTTC.

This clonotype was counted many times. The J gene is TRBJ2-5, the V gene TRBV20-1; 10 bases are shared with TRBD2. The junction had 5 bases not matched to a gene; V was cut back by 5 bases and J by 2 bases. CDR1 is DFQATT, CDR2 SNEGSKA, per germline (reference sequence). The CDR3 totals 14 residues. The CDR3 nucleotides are TGCAGTGCTGCTCCGGGACTAGCGCAAGAGACCCAGTACTTC. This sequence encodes CSAAPGLAQETQYF.

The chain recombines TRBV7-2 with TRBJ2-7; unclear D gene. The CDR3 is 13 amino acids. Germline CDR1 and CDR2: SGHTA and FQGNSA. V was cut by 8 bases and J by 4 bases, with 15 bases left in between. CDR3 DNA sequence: TGTGCCAGCCAAAAAGGGCGGAATTACGAGCAGTACTTC. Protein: CASQKGRNYEQYF. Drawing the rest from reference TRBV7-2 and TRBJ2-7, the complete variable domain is GAGVSQSPSNKVTEKGKDVELRCDPISGHTALYWYRQSLGQGLEFLIYFQGNSAPDKSGLPSDRFSAERTGGSVSTLTIQRTQQEDSAVYLCASQKGRNYEQYFGPGTRLTVT.

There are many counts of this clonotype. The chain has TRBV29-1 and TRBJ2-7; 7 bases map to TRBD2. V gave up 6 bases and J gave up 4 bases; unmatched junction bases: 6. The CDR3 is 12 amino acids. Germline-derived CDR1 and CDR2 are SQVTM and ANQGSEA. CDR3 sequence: CSVGGGQYEQYF. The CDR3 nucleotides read TGCAGCGTCGGGGGAGGGCAGTACGAGCAGTACTTC.

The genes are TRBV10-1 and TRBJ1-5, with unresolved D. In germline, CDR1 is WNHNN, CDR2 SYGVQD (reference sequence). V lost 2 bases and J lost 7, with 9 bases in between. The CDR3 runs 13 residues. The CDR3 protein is CASSESIGQPQHF. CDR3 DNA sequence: TGCGCCAGCAGTGAGAGTATCGGCCAGCCCCAGCATTTT.

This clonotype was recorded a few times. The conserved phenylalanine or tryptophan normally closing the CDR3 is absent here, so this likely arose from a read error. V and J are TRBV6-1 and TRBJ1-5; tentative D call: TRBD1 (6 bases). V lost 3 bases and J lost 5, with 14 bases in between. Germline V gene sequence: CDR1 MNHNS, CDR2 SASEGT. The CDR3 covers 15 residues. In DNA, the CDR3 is TGTGCCAGCAGTGATATCACAGGGATCCATCAGCCCCAGCATTCT. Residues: CASSDITGIHQPQHS.